The rows below give T cell receptor beta chains drawn from one sample of a study of T cells in Graves' hyperthyroidism and ophthalmopathy. TCRdb processed the multiplex PCR reads anew with MiXCR; each CDR3 protein has one entry. Here the sample spans 250,000 to 350,000 distinct CDR3 sequences, around 15% being singletons. Sequenced: blood. Receptors were obtained from a woman aged 55-75 years with Graves' ophthalmopathy. Both conserved end residues are part of each CDR3. The D gene is left open where the match is weak. Clone size is given for some rows only: seen once, a few or many times, or a class if the clone is expanded.

D gene	clone size	V gene	CDR3 length	J gene	CDR3 DNA	CDR3 protein
NA	many	TRBV7-9	16	TRBJ1-2	TGTGCCTGGGAGGGGCAGGTGGGCCCGGACGGCTATGGCTACACCTTC	CAWEGQVGPDGYGYTF
TRBD2	many	TRBV7-9	13	TRBJ2-1	TGTGCCAGCAGCTTTAAGCGGGGTGGTTCACAGTTCTTC	CASSFKRGGSQFF
NA	many	TRBV18	14	TRBJ1-4	TGTGCCAGCTCACCGGGCAGGGAGGCTGAAAAACTGTTTTTT	CASSPGREAEKLFF
NA	NA	TRBV11-2	15	TRBJ2-5	TGTGCCAGCAGCTTAGATCGGGGAGGACAAGAGACCCAGTACTTC	CASSLDRGGQETQYF
NA	many	TRBV5-1	13	TRBJ1-1	TGCGCCAGCGGAGAACAGGGGAACACTGAAGCTTTCTTT	CASGEQGNTEAFF
NA	NA	TRBV2	13	TRBJ2-1	TGTGCCAGCAGTGCATCCGGTTTCAATGAGCAGTTCTTC	CASSASGFNEQFF
NA	many	TRBV6-1	15	TRBJ1-1	TGTGCCAGCAGTACAACAGGGCGCAATCATAAGGAAGCTTTCTTT	CASSTTGRNHKEAFF
NA	many	TRBV28	14	TRBJ2-2	TGTGCCAGCAGTTTAATTGGGAACACCGGGGAGCTGTTTTTT	CASSLIGNTGELFF
NA	few	TRBV5-1	15	TRBJ2-2	TGCGCCAGCAGCTTGGTGGTCTTCGGCACCGGGGAGCTGTTTTTT	CASSLVVFGTGELFF
TRBD2	few	TRBV19	14	TRBJ2-2	TGTGCGAGTGGAGCGGGAATGAACACCGGGGAGCTGTTTTTT	CASGAGMNTGELFF
NA	NA	TRBV7-2	15	TRBJ1-5	TGTGCCAGCAGCTTAAAGAGTAATAGCAATCAGCCCCAGCATTTT	CASSLKSNSNQPQHF
NA	few	TRBV5-6	12	TRBJ2-1	TGTGCCAGCAGCTTGACAGGGATTGTGCAGTTCTTC	CASSLTGIVQFF
NA	many	TRBV5-1	17	TRBJ1-6	TGCGCCAGCAGGGAAGCGGGGATTGGACGGAATAATTCACCCCTCCACTTT	CASREAGIGRNNSPLHF
NA	NA	TRBV28	14	TRBJ1-5	TGTGCCAGCAGTTTTTTACAGCGAGGACAGCCCCAGCATTTT	CASSFLQRGQPQHF
NA	NA	TRBV6-1	16	TRBJ2-7	TGTGCCAGCAACAAAGAGAGGGGATCTCAAAGGGCCGAGCAGTACTTC	CASNKERGSQRAEQYF
TRBD2	NA	TRBV20-1	14	TRBJ2-5	TGCAGTGCTCGACGACTAGCACCGCAAGAGACCCAGTACTTC	CSARRLAPQETQYF
NA	many	TRBV6-2/TRBV6-3	17	TRBJ1-5	TGTGCCAGCAGTTACCTATCTGGACGGGGTAGCAATCAGCCCCAGCATTTT	CASSYLSGRGSNQPQHF
NA	many	TRBV5-8	12	TRBJ1-2	TGTGCCAGCAGCTTGGACCGCCATGGCTACACCTTC	CASSLDRHGYTF
NA	many	TRBV6-6	15	TRBJ1-5	TGTGCCAGCAGTTACTCGGCGGAAATGGGGCAGCCCCAGCATTTT	CASSYSAEMGQPQHF
NA	many	TRBV2	15	TRBJ2-2	TGTGCCAGCAGCACCTTAGGCAGCAACACCGGGGAGCTGTTTTTT	CASSTLGSNTGELFF
TRBD1	NA	TRBV2	12	TRBJ1-4	TGTGCCAGCCGGGACAGATATGAAAAACTGTTTTTT	CASRDRYEKLFF
NA	NA	TRBV6-1	14	TRBJ1-4	TGTGCCAGCAGTTCCTACGGACTTAATGAAAAACTGTTTTTT	CASSSYGLNEKLFF